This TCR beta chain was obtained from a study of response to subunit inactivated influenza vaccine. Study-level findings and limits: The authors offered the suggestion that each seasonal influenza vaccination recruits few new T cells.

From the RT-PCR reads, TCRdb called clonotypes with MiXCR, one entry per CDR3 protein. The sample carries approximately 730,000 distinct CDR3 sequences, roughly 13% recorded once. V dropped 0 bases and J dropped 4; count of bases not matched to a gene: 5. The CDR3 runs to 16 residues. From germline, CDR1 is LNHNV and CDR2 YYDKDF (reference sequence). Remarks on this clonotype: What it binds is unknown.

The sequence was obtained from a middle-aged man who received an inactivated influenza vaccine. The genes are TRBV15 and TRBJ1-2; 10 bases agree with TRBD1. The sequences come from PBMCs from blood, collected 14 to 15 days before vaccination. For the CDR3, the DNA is TGTGCCACCAGCAGAGATGACAGGGGGCGGATCTATGGCTACACCTTC. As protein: CATSRDDRGRIYGYTF.